These T cell receptor beta chains were read from a single sample in a study of T cell responses to AZD1222 COVID-19 vaccine. The assay was immunoSEQ multiplex PCR, and TCRdb's table has in-frame clones only and misses some. The sample has 130,000 to 150,000 clones; around 83% are singletons. This material consisted of peripheral blood, taken on day 0 of MenACWY control vaccination. These receptors were obtained from an adult in good health. CDR3s include the opening cysteine and the closing phenylalanine or tryptophan. A D gene is named only where the DNA matches it firmly. A row's size may be missing; if present it is once, few, many or a size class.

j_call: TRBJ1-3; d_call: -; clone_size: -; v_call: TRBV18; cdr3_aa: CASSLGTPGSGNTIYF; cdr3_nt: TGTGCCAGCTCCCTCGGGACACCGGGATCTGGAAACACCATATATTTT
j_call: TRBJ2-1; d_call: TRBD1; clone_size: few; v_call: TRBV5-1; cdr3_aa: CASSPTGETFGNEQFF; cdr3_nt: TGCGCCAGCAGCCCGACAGGGGAGACCTTCGGCAATGAGCAGTTCTTC
j_call: TRBJ2-1; d_call: TRBD2; clone_size: -; v_call: TRBV7-9; cdr3_aa: CASSDHPWYGRGLNEQFF; cdr3_nt: TGTGCCAGCAGCGATCACCCCTGGTATGGGCGGGGGTTGAATGAGCAGTTCTTC
j_call: TRBJ1-5; d_call: -; clone_size: -; v_call: TRBV28; cdr3_aa: CASSLTGILSNQPQHF; cdr3_nt: TGTGCCAGCAGTTTAACGGGGATCCTTAGCAATCAGCCCCAGCATTTT
j_call: TRBJ1-6; d_call: TRBD1; clone_size: few; v_call: TRBV6-5; cdr3_aa: CASSLSGTGSTSPLHF; cdr3_nt: TGTGCCAGCAGTTTATCCGGGACAGGGTCGACTTCACCCCTCCACTTT
j_call: TRBJ1-1; d_call: -; clone_size: -; v_call: TRBV24-1; cdr3_aa: CATSDFGEEAFF; cdr3_nt: TGTGCCACCAGTGATTTTGGGGAGGAAGCTTTCTTT
j_call: TRBJ2-7; d_call: -; clone_size: -; v_call: TRBV20-1; cdr3_aa: CSASASYEQYF; cdr3_nt: TGCAGCGCCTCGGCCAGCTACGAGCAGTACTTC
j_call: TRBJ2-2; d_call: -; clone_size: -; v_call: TRBV23-1; cdr3_aa: CASSQVTGPNTGELFF; cdr3_nt: TGCGCCAGCAGTCAAGTGACAGGTCCGAACACCGGGGAGCTGTTTTTT
j_call: TRBJ2-3; d_call: TRBD2; clone_size: -; v_call: TRBV6-6; cdr3_aa: CASSQRLAGASKDTQYF; cdr3_nt: TGTGCCAGCAGTCAAAGACTAGCGGGGGCCTCAAAGGATACGCAGTATTTT
j_call: TRBJ1-2; d_call: -; clone_size: -; v_call: TRBV5-1; cdr3_aa: CASSLGGSYGYTF; cdr3_nt: TGCGCCAGCAGCTTGGGTGGTAGCTATGGCTACACCTTC
j_call: TRBJ1-2; d_call: -; clone_size: -; v_call: TRBV27; cdr3_aa: CASSLGRGPPGYGYTF; cdr3_nt: TGTGCCAGCAGTTTAGGTCGGGGGCCCCCCGGCTATGGCTACACCTTC
j_call: TRBJ2-6; d_call: -; clone_size: once; v_call: TRBV5-5; cdr3_aa: CASSLWSSGANVLTF; cdr3_nt: TGTGCCAGCAGCTTGTGGAGCTCTGGGGCCAACGTCCTGACTTTC
j_call: TRBJ2-3; d_call: -; clone_size: -; v_call: TRBV5-6; cdr3_aa: CASSQDRSDTQYF; cdr3_nt: TGTGCCAGCAGCCAAGACCGATCAGATACGCAGTATTTT
j_call: TRBJ1-6; d_call: -; clone_size: -; v_call: TRBV5-1; cdr3_aa: CASSYSGETPLHF; cdr3_nt: TGCGCCAGCAGCTACTCAGGGGAAACACCCCTCCACTTT
j_call: TRBJ2-7; d_call: -; clone_size: -; v_call: TRBV9; cdr3_aa: CASSVEGLPGYEQYF; cdr3_nt: TGTGCCAGCAGCGTAGAGGGCCTTCCGGGCTACGAGCAGTACTTC
j_call: TRBJ2-7; d_call: -; clone_size: -; v_call: TRBV5-8; cdr3_aa: CASSLGGHRDPYF; cdr3_nt: TGTGCCAGCAGCTTGGGGGGACACCGGGATCCGTACTTC
j_call: TRBJ2-1; d_call: -; clone_size: -; v_call: TRBV24-1; cdr3_aa: CATSDVSGSRDEQFF; cdr3_nt: TGTGCCACCAGTGATGTGAGCGGATCTAGGGATGAGCAGTTCTTC
j_call: TRBJ1-2; d_call: -; clone_size: -; v_call: TRBV20-1; cdr3_aa: CSARFKGGYTF; cdr3_nt: TGCAGTGCTAGATTTAAGGGTGGCTACACCTTC
j_call: TRBJ1-3; d_call: -; clone_size: -; v_call: TRBV7-2; cdr3_aa: CASSWQGRASGNTIYF; cdr3_nt: TGTGCCAGCAGCTGGCAGGGCAGGGCCTCTGGAAACACCATATATTTT
j_call: TRBJ1-3; d_call: -; clone_size: -; v_call: TRBV6-5; cdr3_aa: CASSPRPPGNTIYF; cdr3_nt: TGTGCCAGCAGTCCCCGGCCTCCGGGAAACACCATATATTTT
j_call: TRBJ2-2; d_call: -; clone_size: -; v_call: TRBV5-4; cdr3_aa: CASGVRGTGELFF; cdr3_nt: TGTGCCAGCGGCGTACGTGGGACCGGGGAGCTGTTTTTT
j_call: TRBJ2-5; d_call: -; clone_size: -; v_call: TRBV30; cdr3_aa: CAWSEGGGQETQYF; cdr3_nt: TGTGCCTGGAGTGAGGGCGGGGGACAGGAGACCCAGTACTTC
j_call: TRBJ2-4; d_call: -; clone_size: once; v_call: TRBV5-1; cdr3_aa: CASSLRALDPLRTKNIQYF; cdr3_nt: TGCGCCAGCAGCTTGAGGGCTCTGGACCCACTTCGAACCAAAAACATTCAGTACTTC
j_call: TRBJ1-1; d_call: -; clone_size: once; v_call: TRBV2; cdr3_aa: CASRDLGLNTEAFF; cdr3_nt: TGTGCCAGCAGGGACCTCGGGCTGAACACTGAAGCTTTCTTT
j_call: TRBJ2-3; d_call: TRBD2; clone_size: -; v_call: TRBV29-1; cdr3_aa: CSVEGGLAGDSFTDTQYF; cdr3_nt: TGCAGCGTTGAAGGAGGGCTAGCGGGGGACTCATTCACAGATACGCAGTATTTT
j_call: TRBJ2-5; d_call: TRBD1; clone_size: once; v_call: TRBV18; cdr3_aa: CASSPGQGMLETQYF; cdr3_nt: TGTGCCAGCTCCCCCGGACAGGGAATGCTTGAGACCCAGTACTTC
j_call: TRBJ1-4; d_call: -; clone_size: -; v_call: TRBV9; cdr3_aa: CASSEDGRNEKLFF; cdr3_nt: TGTGCCAGCAGCGAGGATGGACGGAATGAAAAACTGTTTTTT
j_call: TRBJ1-1; d_call: -; clone_size: few; v_call: TRBV7-2; cdr3_aa: CASSPGGVRNTEAFF; cdr3_nt: TGTGCCAGCAGCCCGGGTGGGGTCAGGAACACTGAAGCTTTCTTT
j_call: TRBJ1-2; d_call: TRBD1; clone_size: -; v_call: TRBV28; cdr3_aa: CASSLGQGAGGYTF; cdr3_nt: TGTGCCAGCAGTTTGGGACAGGGGGCAGGAGGCTACACCTTC
j_call: TRBJ2-6; d_call: -; clone_size: -; v_call: TRBV29-1; cdr3_aa: CSVLPGGSINSGANVLTF; cdr3_nt: TGCAGCGTCCTACCCGGGGGTAGTATAAACTCTGGGGCCAACGTCCTGACTTTC
j_call: TRBJ2-3; d_call: TRBD2; clone_size: few; v_call: TRBV19; cdr3_aa: CASSMTAGGSTDTQYF; cdr3_nt: TGTGCCAGTAGTATGACGGCGGGGGGTAGCACAGATACGCAGTATTTT
j_call: TRBJ1-1; d_call: -; clone_size: -; v_call: TRBV5-4; cdr3_aa: CASSFQTHTEAFF; cdr3_nt: TGTGCCAGCAGCTTTCAGACCCACACTGAAGCTTTCTTT
j_call: TRBJ1-1; d_call: -; clone_size: -; v_call: TRBV23-1; cdr3_aa: CASSRCQGSVTEAFF; cdr3_nt: TGCGCCAGCAGTCGGTGCCAGGGTTCCGTCACTGAAGCTTTCTTT
j_call: TRBJ2-1; d_call: TRBD2; clone_size: -; v_call: TRBV6-5; cdr3_aa: CASSRGGTTYNEQFF; cdr3_nt: TGTGCCAGCAGCCGCGGGGGGACGACCTACAATGAGCAGTTCTTC
j_call: TRBJ1-3; d_call: -; clone_size: -; v_call: TRBV12-3/TRBV12-4; cdr3_aa: CASSFRTRNTIYF; cdr3_nt: TGTGCCAGCAGTTTTCGGACGAGAAACACCATATATTTT
j_call: TRBJ2-7; d_call: -; clone_size: -; v_call: TRBV7-9; cdr3_aa: CASSPNTGTEQYF; cdr3_nt: TGTGCCAGCAGCCCAAACACAGGAACCGAGCAGTACTTC
j_call: TRBJ1-5; d_call: -; clone_size: once; v_call: TRBV2; cdr3_aa: CASSGQESNQPQHF; cdr3_nt: TGTGCCAGCAGTGGACAGGAGAGCAATCAGCCCCAGCATTTT
j_call: TRBJ1-3; d_call: -; clone_size: -; v_call: TRBV6-5; cdr3_aa: CASSYSGYPSGNTIYF; cdr3_nt: TGTGCCAGCAGTTACTCGGGCTACCCATCTGGAAACACCATATATTTT
j_call: TRBJ2-1; d_call: -; clone_size: -; v_call: TRBV20-1; cdr3_aa: CSASRRASYNEQFF; cdr3_nt: TGCAGTGCTAGTCGAAGGGCCTCCTACAATGAGCAGTTCTTC
j_call: TRBJ1-1; d_call: -; clone_size: -; v_call: TRBV6-5; cdr3_aa: CASPGNSEAFF; cdr3_nt: TGTGCCAGTCCAGGGAATTCTGAAGCTTTCTTT
j_call: TRBJ1-3; d_call: TRBD1; clone_size: -; v_call: TRBV18; cdr3_aa: CASSPTGNRNTIYF; cdr3_nt: TGTGCCAGCTCACCGACAGGGAACAGAAACACCATATATTTT
j_call: TRBJ1-1; d_call: -; clone_size: few; v_call: TRBV5-6; cdr3_aa: CASSLWTVSNTEAFF; cdr3_nt: TGTGCCAGCAGCTTGTGGACAGTTTCGAACACTGAAGCTTTCTTT
j_call: TRBJ2-7; d_call: TRBD1; clone_size: -; v_call: TRBV5-1; cdr3_aa: CASSLGQGYGEQYF; cdr3_nt: TGCGCCAGCAGCTTGGGACAGGGATACGGCGAGCAGTACTTC
j_call: TRBJ2-2; d_call: -; clone_size: -; v_call: TRBV11-1; cdr3_aa: CASSGGARTGELFF; cdr3_nt: TGTGCCAGCAGTGGGGGAGCCCGCACCGGGGAGCTGTTTTTT
j_call: TRBJ1-6; d_call: -; clone_size: -; v_call: TRBV5-4; cdr3_aa: CASSFSGSRNSPLHF; cdr3_nt: TGTGCCAGCAGCTTCTCAGGCAGCCGTAATTCACCCCTCCACTTT
j_call: TRBJ1-4; d_call: -; clone_size: -; v_call: TRBV3-1/TRBV3-2; cdr3_aa: CASSQGLQGGEYNEKLFF; cdr3_nt: TGTGCCAGCAGCCAAGGTCTACAGGGTGGGGAATATAATGAAAAACTGTTTTTT
j_call: TRBJ2-1; d_call: TRBD1; clone_size: -; v_call: TRBV12-3/TRBV12-4; cdr3_aa: CASSSGTGVFF; cdr3_nt: TGTGCCAGCAGTTCCGGGACAGGGGTGTTCTTC
j_call: TRBJ1-1; d_call: TRBD1; clone_size: -; v_call: TRBV27; cdr3_aa: CASSNLAGGTNTEAFF; cdr3_nt: TGTGCCAGCAGTAATTTGGCAGGGGGTACGAACACTGAAGCTTTCTTT
j_call: TRBJ1-1; d_call: TRBD1; clone_size: -; v_call: TRBV2; cdr3_aa: CASRPETDREAFF; cdr3_nt: TGTGCCAGCAGACCCGAGACGGACAGGGAAGCTTTCTTT
j_call: TRBJ2-1; d_call: -; clone_size: -; v_call: TRBV29-1; cdr3_aa: CSARWGSVRFF; cdr3_nt: TGCAGCGCGAGGTGGGGATCGGTCAGGTTCTTC
j_call: TRBJ2-1; d_call: -; clone_size: -; v_call: TRBV10-1; cdr3_aa: CASSETGTLGNEQFF; cdr3_nt: TGCGCCAGCAGTGAAACCGGGACACTGGGCAATGAGCAGTTCTTC